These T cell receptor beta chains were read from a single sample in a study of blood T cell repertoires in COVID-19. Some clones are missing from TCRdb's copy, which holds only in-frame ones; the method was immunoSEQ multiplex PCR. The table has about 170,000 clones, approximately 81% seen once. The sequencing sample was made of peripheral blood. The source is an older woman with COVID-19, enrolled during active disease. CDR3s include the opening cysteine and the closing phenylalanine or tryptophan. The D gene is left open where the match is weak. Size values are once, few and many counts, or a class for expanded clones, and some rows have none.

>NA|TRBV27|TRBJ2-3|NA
CATRRTASTDTQYF
TGTGCCACTAGGAGGACAGCCAGCACAGATACGCAGTATTTT
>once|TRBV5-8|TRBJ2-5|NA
CASSLGDSGTTEETQYF
TGTGCCAGCAGCTTGGGGGATAGCGGAACTACGGAAGAGACCCAGTACTTC
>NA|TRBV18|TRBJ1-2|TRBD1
CASSPVGTGRLYGYTF
TGTGCCAGCTCACCCGTCGGGACAGGGCGACTCTATGGCTACACCTTC
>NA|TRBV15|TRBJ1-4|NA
CATSRVRRDDEKLFF
TGTGCCACCAGCAGAGTGCGCAGGGATGATGAAAAACTGTTTTTT
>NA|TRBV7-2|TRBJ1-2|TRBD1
CASSSPDRDASLGGYTF
TGTGCCAGCAGCTCCCCGGACAGGGATGCTTCCCTAGGGGGCTACACCTTC
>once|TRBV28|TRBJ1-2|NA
CASSLREDYGYTF
TGTGCCAGCAGTTTACGGGAAGACTATGGCTACACCTTC
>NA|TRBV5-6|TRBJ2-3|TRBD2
CASSALAGGLTDTQYF
TGTGCCAGCAGCGCGCTAGCGGGGGGCCTCACAGATACGCAGTATTTT
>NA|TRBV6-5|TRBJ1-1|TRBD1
CASNPTGGSTEAFF
TGTGCCAGCAATCCAACAGGGGGATCCACTGAAGCTTTCTTT
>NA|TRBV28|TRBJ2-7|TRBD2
CASSRTSGMYEQYF
TGTGCCAGCAGTCGGACTAGCGGGATGTACGAGCAGTACTTC
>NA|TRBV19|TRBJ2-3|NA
CASSMRVSTDTQYF
TGTGCCAGTAGTATGCGGGTTTCCACAGATACGCAGTATTTT
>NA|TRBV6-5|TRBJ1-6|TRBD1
CASSRDRGRGSPLHF
TGTGCCAGCAGTAGGGACAGGGGGCGCGGTTCACCCCTCCACTTT
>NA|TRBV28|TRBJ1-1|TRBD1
CASSPGTENTEAFF
TGTGCCAGCAGCCCCGGGACAGAGAACACTGAAGCTTTCTTT
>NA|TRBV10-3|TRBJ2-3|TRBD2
CAIGLAGAPGTQYF
TGTGCCATCGGCCTAGCGGGGGCCCCGGGTACGCAGTATTTT
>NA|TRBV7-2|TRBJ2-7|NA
CASSLELATEQYF
TGTGCCAGCAGCTTAGAGCTTGCTACGGAGCAGTACTTC
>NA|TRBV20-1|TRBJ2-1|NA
CSARGGFEQFF
TGCAGTGCTAGAGGAGGGTTTGAGCAGTTCTTC
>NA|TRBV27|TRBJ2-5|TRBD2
CASSFRVTSAQETQYF
TGTGCCAGCAGTTTTCGTGTGACTAGCGCCCAAGAGACCCAGTACTTC
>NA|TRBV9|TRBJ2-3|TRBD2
CASSARWGSGGSTDTQYF
TGTGCCAGCAGCGCTCGATGGGGGAGCGGGGGGAGCACAGATACGCAGTATTTT
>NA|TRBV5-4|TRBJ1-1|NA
CASSLFAGNTEAFF
TGTGCCAGCAGCTTGTTTGCGGGGAACACTGAAGCTTTCTTT
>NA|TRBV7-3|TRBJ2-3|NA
CASSLSQGDDTQYF
TGTGCCAGCAGCCTGAGCCAGGGTGACGATACGCAGTATTTT
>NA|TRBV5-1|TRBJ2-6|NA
CASSLAVGQGANVLTF
TGCGCCAGCAGCTTGGCCGTGGGGCAAGGGGCCAACGTCCTGACTTTC
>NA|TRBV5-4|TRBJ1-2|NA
CASSTGQGSYGYTF
TGTGCCAGCAGCACGGGACAAGGAAGTTATGGCTACACCTTC
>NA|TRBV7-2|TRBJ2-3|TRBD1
CASSFRQGPDTQYF
TGTGCCAGCAGCTTTCGACAGGGCCCAGATACGCAGTATTTT